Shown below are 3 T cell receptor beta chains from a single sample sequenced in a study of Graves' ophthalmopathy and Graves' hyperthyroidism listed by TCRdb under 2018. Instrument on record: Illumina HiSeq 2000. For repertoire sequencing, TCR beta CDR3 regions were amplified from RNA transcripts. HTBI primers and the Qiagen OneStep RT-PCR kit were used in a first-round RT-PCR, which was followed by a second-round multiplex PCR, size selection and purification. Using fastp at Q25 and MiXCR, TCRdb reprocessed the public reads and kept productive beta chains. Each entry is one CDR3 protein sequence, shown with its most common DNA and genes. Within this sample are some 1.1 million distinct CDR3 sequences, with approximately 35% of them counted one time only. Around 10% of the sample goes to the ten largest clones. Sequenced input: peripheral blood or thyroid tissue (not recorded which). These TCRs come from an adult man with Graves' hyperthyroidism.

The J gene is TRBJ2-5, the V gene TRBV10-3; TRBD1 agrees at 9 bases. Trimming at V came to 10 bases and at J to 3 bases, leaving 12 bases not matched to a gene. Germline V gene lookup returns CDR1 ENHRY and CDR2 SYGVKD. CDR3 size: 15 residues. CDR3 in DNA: TGTGCCACCCCTGAGGACAGGGGTTTTGAAGAGACCCAGTACTTC. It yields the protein CATPEDRGFEETQYF.

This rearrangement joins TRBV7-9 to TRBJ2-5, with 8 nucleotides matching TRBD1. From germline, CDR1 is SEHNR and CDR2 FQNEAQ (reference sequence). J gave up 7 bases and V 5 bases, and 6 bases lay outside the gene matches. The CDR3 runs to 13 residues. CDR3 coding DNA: TGTGCCAGCAGCCCGAGGACAGGGTGGACCCAGTACTTC. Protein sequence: CASSPRTGWTQYF.

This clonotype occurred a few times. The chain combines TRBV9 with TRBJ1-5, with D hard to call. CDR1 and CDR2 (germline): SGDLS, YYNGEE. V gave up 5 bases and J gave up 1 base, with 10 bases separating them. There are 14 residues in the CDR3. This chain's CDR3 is CASSFEESNQPQHF. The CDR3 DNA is TGTGCCAGCAGTTTTGAGGAGAGCAATCAGCCCCAGCATTTT.